The 2 T cell receptor beta chains listed next were all sequenced from one sample in a study of CD8+CD57+ T cells in acquired aplastic anemia. CDR3 and TCR beta VDJ profiling relied on genomic DNA as the template. One entry per CDR3 protein, called by TCRdb with MiXCR from the reads. The sample comprises 130,000 or so distinct CDR3 sequences, 40% of which are singletons, and 2% to 3% rests with the top ten. It was patients with CD8+CD57+ cell expansion by flow cytometry who were chosen for sequencing. The specimen sequenced was sorted CD4+, CD8+, or CD8+CD57+ T cells (not recorded which) from PBMCs. These receptors came from a human donor with aplastic anemia.

This clonotype showed up many times. The chain links TRBV5-1 to TRBJ1-6; 7 bases agree with TRBD1. In germline, CDR1 is SGHRS, CDR2 YFSETQ. Losses at the gene ends were 4 bases for V and 5 bases for J; bases not matched to a gene: 6. This CDR3 spans 15 amino acids. The CDR3 bases are TGCGCCAGCAGCGTACAACAGGGGAATAATTCACCCCTCCACTTT. It yields the protein CASSVQQGNNSPLHF.

The rearrangement uses TRBV2 and TRBJ1-1; D unresolved. The germline V and J ends were trimmed by 6 bases and 1 base, with 12 bases remaining between them. The CDR3 spans 14 residues. Germline CDR1 is SNHLY and CDR2 is FYNNEI. The CDR3 reads CASRVSTANTEAFF. The CDR3 DNA reads as TGTGCCAGCAGAGTAAGTACAGCGAACACTGAAGCTTTCTTT.